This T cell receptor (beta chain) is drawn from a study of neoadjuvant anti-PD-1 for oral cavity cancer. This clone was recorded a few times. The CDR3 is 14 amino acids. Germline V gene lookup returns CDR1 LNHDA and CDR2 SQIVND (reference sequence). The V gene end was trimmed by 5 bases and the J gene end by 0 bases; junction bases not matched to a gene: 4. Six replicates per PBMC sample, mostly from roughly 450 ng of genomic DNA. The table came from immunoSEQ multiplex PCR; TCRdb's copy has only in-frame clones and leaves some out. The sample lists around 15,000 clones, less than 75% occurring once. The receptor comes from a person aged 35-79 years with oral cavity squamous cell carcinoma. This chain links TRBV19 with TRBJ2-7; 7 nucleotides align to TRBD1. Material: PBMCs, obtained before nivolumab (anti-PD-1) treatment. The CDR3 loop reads CASSVRGSSYEQYF. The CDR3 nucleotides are TGTGCCAGTAGTGTCAGGGGGAGCTCCTACGAGCAGTACTTC. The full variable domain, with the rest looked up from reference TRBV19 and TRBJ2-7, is DGGITQSPKYLFRKEGQNVTLSCEQNLNHDAMYWYRQDPGQGLRLIYYSQIVNDFQKGDIAEGYSVSREKKESFPLTVTSAQKNPTAFYLCASSVRGSSYEQYFGPGTRLTVT.